A single sample gave rise to the 32 T cell receptor beta chains below, sequenced in a study of cytomegalovirus exposure and HLA in healthy donors. Vbeta (60) and Jbeta (13) primers were used in the PCR. The repertoire was sequenced with immunoSEQ multiplex PCR; TCRdb's copy has only in-frame clones and lacks some. Counted here are fewer than 65,000 clones, around 87% occurring once; the ten biggest clones make up about 1.5%. The sequenced sample consisted of PBMCs. These receptors were obtained from a man younger than 35 in good health and CMV-seronegative.

This chain uses TRBV9 with TRBJ2-7; the match to TRBD2 covers 8 bases. The CDR3 consists of 15 residues. The germline V gene encodes CDR1 SGDLS and CDR2 YYNGEE. With V trimmed by 3 bases and J by 6 bases, 11 bases remained unmatched. The CDR3 nucleotides read TGTGCCAGCAGCGCCCGTGGTAGCGGGGTAGCCGAGCAGTACTTC. It codes for CASSARGSGVAEQYF. Using reference TRBV9 and TRBJ2-7 for the parts outside the CDR3, the full variable domain is DSGVTQTPKHLITATGQRVTLRCSPRSGDLSVYWYQQSLDQGLQFLIQYYNGEERAKGNILERFSAQQFPDLHSELNLSSLELGDSALYFCASSARGSGVAEQYFGPGTRLTVT.

The rearrangement links TRBV6-1 to TRBJ1-5; 7 bases match TRBD1. The junction had 2 bases not matched to a gene; V was cut back by 6 bases and J by 3 bases. Germline lookup yields CDR1 MNHNS and CDR2 SASEGT. The CDR3 runs 13 residues. The CDR3 DNA is TGTGCCAGCAGGGGGACAGACAATCAGCCCCAGCATTTT. Translated: CASRGTDNQPQHF.

This clone occurred a few times. The CDR3 DNA sequence: TGTGCCAGCAGCTTATTGGGGCCCGCCTACGAGCAGTACTTC. Amino acid sequence: CASSLLGPAYEQYF. The chain combines TRBV7-8 with TRBJ2-7; D may be TRBD1 (5 bases). The CDR3 is 14 amino acids. V was cut by 2 bases and J by 2 bases, with 10 bases left in between. Per germline, CDR1 SGHVS and CDR2 FQNEAQ. The full variable domain, rest sourced from reference TRBV7-8 and TRBJ2-7, is GAGVSQSPRYKVAKRGQDVALRCDPISGHVSLFWYQQALGQGPEFLTYFQNEAQLDKSGLPSDRFFAERPEGSVSTLKIQRTQQEDSAVYLCASSLLGPAYEQYFGPGTRLTVT.

The V and J genes are TRBV29-1 and TRBJ2-1, with 13 positions matching TRBD2. Germline V gene lookup returns CDR1 SQVTM and CDR2 ANQGSEA. The CDR3 runs to 16 residues. Trimming cost V 7 bases and J 1 base; bases outside gene matches: 7. The CDR3 sequence is CSASGTSGVSYNEQFF. The DNA for the CDR3 is TGCAGCGCTTCCGGGACTAGCGGGGTGTCCTACAATGAGCAGTTCTTC.

This chain uses TRBV2 with TRBJ1-1; 7 bases match TRBD1. This CDR3 spans 13 amino acids. J lost 4 bases, V lost 5 bases, and 4 bases had no gene match. Germline V gives CDR1 SNHLY, CDR2 FYNNEI. The CDR3 region is CASSQGDGTEAFF. As DNA, the CDR3 is TGTGCCAGCAGTCAGGGGGACGGCACTGAAGCTTTCTTT.

The chain is built from TRBV7-9 and TRBJ2-1; 7 nucleotides align to TRBD2. Germline values: CDR1 SEHNR, CDR2 FQNEAQ (reference sequence). The CDR3 has 13 residues. V was pared by 5 bases and J by 8 bases, with 6 bases of the junction left unmatched. CDR3 sequence: CASSRPTSYEQFF. DNA of the CDR3: TGTGCCAGCAGCCGCCCGACTAGCTATGAGCAGTTCTTC.

The chain uses TRBV20-1 and TRBJ1-4; D gene ambiguous. The CDR3 is 11 amino acids. Germline CDR1 DFQATT, CDR2 SNEGSKA (reference sequence). V lost 6 bases and J lost 12, with 14 bases in between. CDR3 protein: CSAPTRRELFF. In DNA, the CDR3 is TGCAGTGCCCCCACGCGGAGGGAACTGTTTTTT.

The chain employs TRBV5-4 and TRBJ1-2; tentatively, D is TRBD1 (5 bases). This CDR3 contains 14 residues. V was shortened by 4 bases and J by 7 bases, with 17 bases between the two germline ends. Germline V gene sequence: CDR1 SGHNT, CDR2 YYREEE (reference sequence). CDR3 region: CASSAGSLGGGYTF. In nucleotides, the CDR3 is TGTGCCAGCAGCGCCGGGTCCCTCGGGGGTGGCTACACCTTC.

This sequence joins TRBV7-9 and TRBJ1-1; no definite D call. The CDR3 loop spans 12 amino acids. Trimming removed 1 base at V and 10 bases at J, with 10 bases between. CDR1 and CDR2 from the germline V gene are SEHNR and FQNEAQ (reference sequence). The CDR3 nucleotides are TGTGCCAGCAGCTTAGGCCCGCTAGGAGCTTTCTTT. Its translation: CASSLGPLGAFF. Complete variable domain (other parts from reference TRBV7-9 and TRBJ1-1): DTGVSQNPRHKITKRGQNVTFRCDPISEHNRLYWYRQTLGQGPEFLTYFQNEAQLEKSRLLSDRFSAERPKGSFSTLEIQRTEQGDSAMYLCASSLGPLGAFFGQGTRLTVV.

This chain uses TRBV2 with TRBJ1-6, with a possible D match to TRBD1 (6 bases). The CDR3 covers 14 residues. V lost 3 bases to trimming and J lost 9 bases, with 12 bases between them. Germline V gene sequence: CDR1 SNHLY, CDR2 FYNNEI. CDR3 DNA: TGTGCCAGCAGTGAGAACAGGGTGAGTTCACCCCTCCACTTT. The encoded protein is CASSENRVSSPLHF.

The chain's CDR3 is CASSSRRGTGITEAFF. The CDR3 coding sequence is TGCGCCAGCAGTAGCCGGCGTGGGACAGGGATCACTGAAGCTTTCTTT. This chain connects TRBV10-1 to TRBJ1-1; 9 bases line up with TRBD1. The CDR3 totals 16 residues. The J segment lost 4 bases and the V segment lost 5 bases, leaving 11 bases of the junction unmatched. Germline CDR1 and CDR2: WNHNN and SYGVQD (reference sequence).

The chain joins TRBV7-9 to TRBJ1-2; D is undetermined. Germline V CDR1 and CDR2: SEHNR, FQNEAQ (reference sequence). The CDR3 consists of 13 residues. V shed 5 bases and J shed 4 bases, with 11 bases lying between them. Written as DNA, the CDR3 is TGTGCCAGCAGCCCGACCGGGAGCTATGGCTACACCTTC. This gives the protein CASSPTGSYGYTF.

The chain carries TRBV29-1 and TRBJ2-7; possibly TRBD2 for D (7 bases). The germline V and J ends were trimmed by 8 bases and 4 bases, with 12 bases remaining between them. This CDR3 is built from 11 residues. CDR1 is SQVTM, CDR2 ANQGSEA, per germline. The chain's CDR3 is CSSGGAYEQYF. The CDR3 region has the DNA TGCAGCTCTGGGGGGGCGTACGAGCAGTACTTC.

The chain is built from TRBV9 and TRBJ2-3, with TRBD2 matching 9 bases. The CDR3 length is 15 residues. With 0 bases clipped from V and 9 bases from J, the junction kept 8 bases outside the gene matches. CDR1 SGDLS and CDR2 YYNGEE come from the germline V gene. As DNA, the CDR3 is TGTGCCAGCAGCGTAGCTAGCGGGGCCCCGGGGACGCAGTATTTT. It specifies CASSVASGAPGTQYF.

The CDR3 sequence is CASSVSGTQYF. The CDR3 coding sequence is TGTGCCAGCAGCGTCTCGGGGACCCAGTACTTC. The V gene is TRBV27, the J gene TRBJ2-5; D not certain. Germline assignment: CDR1 MNHEY and CDR2 SMNVEV (reference sequence). The CDR3 loop spans 11 amino acids. V was clipped by 6 bases and J by 7 bases, with 9 bases between them.

The chain combines TRBV10-2 with TRBJ2-2; possible D gene TRBD1, 5 bases. The germline V gene encodes CDR1 WSHSY and CDR2 SAAADI. The V gene lost 3 bases and the J gene lost 3 bases, with 5 bases spanning the gap. The CDR3 runs to 13 residues. CDR3 nucleotide sequence: TGCGCCAGCAGTGACAGGGACACCGGGGAGCTGTTTTTT. This gives the protein CASSDRDTGELFF.

V is TRBV25-1 and J is TRBJ1-6, with TRBD1 matching 8 bases. The CDR3 has 16 residues. After removal of 3 bases from V and 7 bases from J, the junction contained 8 bases not matched to a gene. The V gene's germline CDR1 is MGHDK and CDR2 SYGVNS. CDR3 coding DNA: TGTGCCAGCAGTGATGCCCGGACAGGGAGGAATTCACCCCTCCACTTT. This codes for CASSDARTGRNSPLHF.

J is TRBJ2-3 and V is TRBV5-6; D is undetermined. The CDR3 contains 12 residues. Deletions cut 7 bases from V and 4 bases from J, with 10 bases between. The germline V gene encodes CDR1 SGHDT and CDR2 YYEEEE. The chain's CDR3 is CASPYEADTQYF. Written as DNA, the CDR3 is TGTGCCAGCCCTTACGAGGCAGATACGCAGTATTTT.

The rearrangement uses TRBV2 and TRBJ1-2; 8 bases agree with TRBD1. The CDR3 has 15 residues. The germline V gene encodes CDR1 SNHLY and CDR2 FYNNEI. Trimming took 4 bases from V and 5 from J; bases not matched to a gene: 9. The CDR3 here is CASSGAQGAQYGYTF. In nucleotides, the CDR3 is TGTGCCAGCAGTGGGGCCCAGGGGGCGCAGTATGGCTACACCTTC. Looking up the rest from reference TRBV2 and TRBJ1-2 gives the full variable domain: EPEVTQTPSHQVTQMGQEVILRCVPISNHLYFYWYRQILGQKVEFLVSFYNNEISEKSEIFDDQFSVERPDGSNFTLKIRSTKLEDSAMYFCASSGAQGAQYGYTFGSGTRLTVV.

The chain combines TRBV14 with TRBJ2-7; TRBD1 agrees at 11 bases. Germline assignment: CDR1 SGHDN and CDR2 FVKESK. V lost 4 bases to trimming and J lost 7 bases; unmatched junction nucleotides: 9. This CDR3 region has 15 residues. The DNA of the CDR3 is TGTGCCAGCAGCCTCGTTGGGACAGGGGGTGGGGAGCAGTACTTC. This gives the protein CASSLVGTGGGEQYF.

This chain connects TRBV5-6 to TRBJ2-1; tentative D call: TRBD2 (5 bases). From germline, CDR1 is SGHDT and CDR2 YYEEEE. The CDR3 runs to 14 residues. Trimming cost V 2 bases and J 0 bases, with 6 bases left between them. In DNA, the CDR3 is TGTGCCAGCAGCTTCGGGGTCTCCTACAATGAGCAGTTCTTC. Its translation: CASSFGVSYNEQFF.

The gene calls are TRBV10-3 and TRBJ2-3, with 7 bases lining up with TRBD2. CDR3 size: 16 residues. V trimming: 5 bases; J trimming: 1 base; junction bases outside the gene matches: 9. Germline CDR1 is ENHRY and CDR2 is SYGVKD. The CDR3 DNA is TGTGCCATCAGTCCCTTCCAGCGGGGACGCACAGATACGCAGTATTTT. Translated, it gives CAISPFQRGRTDTQYF.

This clone has just one count. V usage is TRBV9 and J usage is TRBJ1-1, with 7 bases lining up with TRBD1. The germline gives CDR1 SGDLS, CDR2 YYNGEE. Trimming cost V 2 bases and J 3 bases; bases outside gene matches: 7. The CDR3 sequence is 15 residues long. CDR3 protein: CASSVGDRVDTEAFF. The CDR3 coding sequence is TGTGCCAGCAGCGTGGGAGACAGGGTGGACACTGAAGCTTTCTTT.

This clone was observed a handful of times. The chain couples TRBV25-1 to TRBJ1-2; D may be TRBD1 (5 bases). The germline gives CDR1 MGHDK, CDR2 SYGVNS. Deletions cut 4 bases from V and 7 bases from J, with 16 bases between. This CDR3 comprises 14 residues. CDR3 sequence: CASSGAWGGGGYTF. In nucleotides, the CDR3 is TGTGCCAGCAGTGGGGCGTGGGGCGGGGGTGGCTACACCTTC.

DNA for the CDR3: TGTGCCAGCAGCCCGGGACCCGGGACAGGCTATCAGCCCCAGCATTTT. Translating it yields CASSPGPGTGYQPQHF. The rearrangement uses TRBV9 and TRBJ1-5, with TRBD1 matching 8 bases. The CDR3 consists of 16 residues. The germline CDR1 and CDR2 sequences are SGDLS and YYNGEE. The V gene end was trimmed by 4 bases and the J gene end by 5 bases; junction bases not matched to a gene: 11.

The V and J genes are TRBV4-1 and TRBJ1-2; 10 bases map to TRBD1. The junction had 12 bases not matched to a gene; V was cut back by 4 bases and J by 4 bases. This CDR3 is built from 17 residues. Germline V lookup: CDR1 MGHRA, CDR2 YSYEKL. This CDR3 reads CASSLRSSGTGAYGYTF. The CDR3 region has the DNA TGCGCCAGCAGCCTTCGTAGTTCCGGGACAGGGGCCTATGGCTACACCTTC.

This clone was counted a few times. The chain has TRBV6-6 and TRBJ1-4, with D perhaps TRBD1 (6 bases). Germline V gene lookup returns CDR1 MNHNY and CDR2 SVGAGI (reference sequence). Trimming took 8 bases from V and 8 from J, leaving 15 bases between them. This CDR3 is built from 13 residues. The CDR3 nucleotides are TGTGCCAGCTGGGCGGGGGCTGGGGAAAAACTGTTTTTT. Protein sequence: CASWAGAGEKLFF.

The genes are TRBV2 and TRBJ1-6; TRBD1 is a possible D gene (6 bases). Trimming removed 7 bases at V and 10 bases at J, with 17 bases between. The CDR3 is 14 residues long. Germline CDR1 and CDR2: SNHLY and FYNNEI. Here the CDR3 reads CASKTRAGDSPLHF. The CDR3 coding sequence is TGTGCCAGCAAGACACGTGCAGGGGACTCACCCCTCCACTTT.

The rearrangement joins TRBV29-1 to TRBJ1-4; 8 positions agree with TRBD1. Germline assignment: CDR1 SQVTM and CDR2 ANQGSEA. V dropped 0 bases and J dropped 3; count of bases not matched to a gene: 3. The CDR3 length is 15 residues. In DNA form, the CDR3 reads TGCAGCGTTGAAGACAGGGGGCTTGCTAATGAAAAACTGTTTTTT. Translated, it gives CSVEDRGLANEKLFF.

In this sample, this clone turned up a few times. This chain uses TRBV5-4 with TRBJ1-1; 8 bases align to TRBD1. The CDR3 is 12 amino acids. The V gene end was trimmed by 4 bases and the J gene end by 7 bases; junction bases not matched to a gene: 3. Germline values: CDR1 SGHNT, CDR2 YYREEE (reference sequence). Here the CDR3 DNA reads TGTGCCAGCAGCCCCGGGACAGGTGAAGCTTTCTTT. Its translation is CASSPGTGEAFF.

This rearrangement joins TRBV7-2 to TRBJ2-1, with a tentative D call TRBD1 (5 bases). The V end lost 0 bases, the J end lost 6 bases, and 9 bases lay between the germline ends. The CDR3 contains 14 residues. Germline V gene sequence: CDR1 SGHTA, CDR2 FQGNSA. The CDR3 here is CASSLARVFNEQFF. CDR3 in DNA: TGTGCCAGCAGCTTAGCCAGGGTTTTCAATGAGCAGTTCTTC.

V gene TRBV2 combines with J gene TRBJ2-7; 9 nucleotides agree with TRBD1. There are 15 residues in the CDR3. The trim removed 5 bases at V and 5 bases at J, leaving 10 bases unmatched. Germline lookup yields CDR1 SNHLY and CDR2 FYNNEI. CDR3: CASSPRDRVLDEQYF. In DNA form, the CDR3 reads TGTGCCAGCAGTCCGCGGGACAGGGTCTTGGACGAGCAGTACTTC.